This TCR beta chain was sequenced during a study of human T cells and chemical hapten exposure. Separate cDNA molecules received unique molecular identifiers, which the library attached to them. TCRdb ran MiXCR on the RACE reads and lists one entry per CDR3 protein. Among more than 250,000 distinct CDR3 sequences listed, about 8.6% were seen once. Sample time point: pre-sensitization, week 0. Treatment indicated: therapeutic diphenylcyclopropenone sensitization with weekly scalp DPC. The donor pool consisted of alopecia patients aged 18 to 70 years, considered suitable for DPC. Germline trimming cut 6 bases from V and 1 base from J; bases unmatched to any gene: 7. The CDR3 covers 16 residues. Germline V CDR1 and CDR2: MNHEY, SMNVEV (reference sequence). Comments on this clonotype: Its antigen is not known.

Findings of the study overall: Compared with pre-sensitization or healthy control sets, expanded TCRs clustered more. Positively correlated with patch test score were the counts of PT1 expanded TCRs.

Sample: whole blood, taken in connection with sensitization to the hapten diphenylcyclopropenone (DPC). The TCR was taken from a woman between 40 and 50 years old with alopecia areata. Some clones in this sample may be carry-over from other donors' samples. This chain links TRBV27 with TRBJ2-1; 9 nucleotides line up with TRBD1. The CDR3 DNA reads TGTGCCAGCAGGCTACAGGGGGCTTCGTCCTACAATGAGCAGTTCTTC. Its translation is CASRLQGASSYNEQFF.